This T cell receptor beta chain was obtained from a study of T cells in Graves' hyperthyroidism and ophthalmopathy. Amplified TCR beta CDR3 regions derived from RNA transcripts. Researchers ran a first-round RT-PCR on the TCR CDR3 using the HTBI primer set. TCRdb recomputed calls from the multiplex PCR reads with MiXCR, one row per CDR3 protein. The sample includes under 300,000 distinct CDR3 sequences, 25% to 30% of them seen just once. Comments on this clonotype: Its antigen is unknown.

Whole-study findings and limits: The model forecast ophthalmopathy, anticipating it by a median about 6.5 months before onset.

The sequencing input was blood. This receptor was taken from a man aged 40-55 years with Graves' hyperthyroidism that later progressed to Graves' ophthalmopathy.

In DNA, the CDR3 is TGCAGCGTTGAAGATGTAGGGGGAACGGGTTTCTTT. Residues: CSVEDVGGTGFF. The chain carries TRBV29-1 and TRBJ1-1; TRBD1 might be the D (6 bases). V was cut by 0 bases and J by 13 bases, with 15 bases left in between. The germline V gene encodes CDR1 SQVTM and CDR2 ANQGSEA. This CDR3 is 12 amino acids long.